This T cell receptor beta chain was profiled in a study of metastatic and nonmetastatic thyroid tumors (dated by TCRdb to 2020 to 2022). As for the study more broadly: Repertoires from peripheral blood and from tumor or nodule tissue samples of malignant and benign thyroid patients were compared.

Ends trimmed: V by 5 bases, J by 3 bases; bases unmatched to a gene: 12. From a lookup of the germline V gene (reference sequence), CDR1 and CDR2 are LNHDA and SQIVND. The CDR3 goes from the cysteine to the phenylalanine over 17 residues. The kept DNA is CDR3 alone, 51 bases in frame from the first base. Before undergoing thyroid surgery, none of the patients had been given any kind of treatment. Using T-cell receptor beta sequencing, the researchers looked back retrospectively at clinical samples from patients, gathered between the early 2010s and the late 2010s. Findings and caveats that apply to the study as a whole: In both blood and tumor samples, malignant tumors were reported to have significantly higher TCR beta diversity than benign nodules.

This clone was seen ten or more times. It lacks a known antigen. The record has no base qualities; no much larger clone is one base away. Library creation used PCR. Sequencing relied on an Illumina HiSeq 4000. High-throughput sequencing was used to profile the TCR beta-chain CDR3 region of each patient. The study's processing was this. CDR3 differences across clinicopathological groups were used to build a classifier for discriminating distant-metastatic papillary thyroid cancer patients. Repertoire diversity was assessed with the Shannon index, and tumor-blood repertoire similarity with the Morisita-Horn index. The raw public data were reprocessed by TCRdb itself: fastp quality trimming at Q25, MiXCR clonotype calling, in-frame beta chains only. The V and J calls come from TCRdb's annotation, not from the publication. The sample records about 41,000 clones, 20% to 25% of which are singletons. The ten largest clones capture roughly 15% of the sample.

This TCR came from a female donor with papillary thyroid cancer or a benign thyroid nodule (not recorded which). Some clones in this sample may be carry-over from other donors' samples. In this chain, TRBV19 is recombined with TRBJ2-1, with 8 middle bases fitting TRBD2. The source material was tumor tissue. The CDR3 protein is CASSSLPRGGRYNEQFF. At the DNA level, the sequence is TGTGCCAGTAGTTCACTACCCCGGGGGGGCCGCTACAATGAGCAGTTCTTC.